Listed below are T cell receptor beta chains from one sample, sequenced in a study of blood T cell repertoires in COVID-19. The method was immunoSEQ multiplex PCR; TCRdb's version includes in-frame clones alone and lacks a portion of them. The sample holds approximately 58,000 clones, 75% to 85% seen once. The sequenced sample was peripheral blood. The receptors here all came from a woman aged 60-75 years with acute or convalescent COVID-19. CDR3s include the opening cysteine and the closing phenylalanine or tryptophan. D genes are given only for firm matches. Expanded clones get a size class; other rows say once, few or many, or leave the size out.

J gene,clone size,D gene,V gene,CDR3 protein,CDR3 DNA
TRBJ1-6,NA,TRBD1,TRBV6-1,CASSESRTGSSYNSPLHF,TGTGCCAGCAGTGAAAGCCGGACAGGGAGCTCCTATAATTCACCCCTCCACTTT
TRBJ1-1,NA,NA,TRBV5-5,CASSLEEYTGVLAKAFF,TGTGCCAGCAGCTTGGAGGAATATACAGGCGTTTTAGCAAAAGCTTTCTTT
TRBJ2-3,NA,NA,TRBV6-5,CASSPWDITDTQYF,TGTGCCAGCAGTCCCTGGGACATCACAGATACGCAGTATTTT
TRBJ1-4,NA,TRBD1,TRBV15,CATSRDFGTGFEKLFF,TGTGCCACCAGCAGAGATTTCGGGACAGGGTTTGAAAAACTGTTTTTT
TRBJ2-2,NA,TRBD2,TRBV10-1,CASSDRLAGSPGELFF,TGCGCCAGCAGTGACAGACTAGCGGGTTCGCCCGGGGAGCTGTTTTTT
TRBJ1-2,many,TRBD1,TRBV12-3/TRBV12-4,CASGGQGYGYTF,TGTGCCAGCGGGGGACAGGGATATGGCTACACCTTC
TRBJ2-7,many,TRBD1,TRBV27,CASSLGQGSTYEQYF,TGTGCCAGCAGCTTGGGACAGGGGAGCACCTACGAGCAGTACTTC
TRBJ2-7,NA,NA,TRBV9,CASSFRGGASYEQYF,TGTGCCAGCAGCTTTCGTGGCGGGGCCTCCTACGAGCAGTACTTC
TRBJ1-1,NA,TRBD1,TRBV20-1,CSAGTGVEAFF,TGCAGTGCGGGGACAGGGGTTGAAGCTTTCTTT
TRBJ1-6,NA,NA,TRBV19,CASSRASYNSPLHF,TGTGCCAGTTCGCGTGCCTCCTATAATTCACCCCTCCACTTT
TRBJ2-2,NA,NA,TRBV5-1,CASSSQGFGELFF,TGCGCCAGCAGCTCCCAGGGGTTTGGGGAGCTGTTTTTT
TRBJ1-4,NA,NA,TRBV5-1,CASSLARGGEKLFF,TGCGCCAGCAGCTTGGCCAGGGGAGGGGAAAAACTGTTTTTT
TRBJ2-3,few,TRBD2,TRBV29-1,CSVGRGATSTDTQYF,TGCAGCGTTGGGCGGGGGGCCACTAGCACAGATACGCAGTATTTT
TRBJ1-1,NA,TRBD1,TRBV29-1,CSGRGQGQAEAFF,TGCAGCGGAAGGGGACAGGGCCAAGCAGAAGCTTTCTTT
TRBJ1-2,NA,TRBD1,TRBV6-1,CASSETGGYGYTF,TGTGCCAGCAGTGAGACAGGGGGGTATGGCTACACCTTC